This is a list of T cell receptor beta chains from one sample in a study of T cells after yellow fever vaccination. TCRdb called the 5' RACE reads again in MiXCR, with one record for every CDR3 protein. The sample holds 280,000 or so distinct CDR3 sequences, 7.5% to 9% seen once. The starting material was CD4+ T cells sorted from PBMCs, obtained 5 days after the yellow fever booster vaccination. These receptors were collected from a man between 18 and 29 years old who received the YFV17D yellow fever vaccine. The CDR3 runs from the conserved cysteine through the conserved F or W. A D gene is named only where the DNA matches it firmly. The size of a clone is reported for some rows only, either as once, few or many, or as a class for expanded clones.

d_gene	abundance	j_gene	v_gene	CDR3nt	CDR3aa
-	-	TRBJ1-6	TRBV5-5	TGTGCCAGCAGGCGGGGAGGGTATAGTTCACCCCTCCACTTT	CASRRGGYSSPLHF
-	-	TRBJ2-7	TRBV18	TGTGCCAGCTCACCACTTGGGGGGGCCGTCTCCTACGAGCAGTACTTC	CASSPLGGAVSYEQYF
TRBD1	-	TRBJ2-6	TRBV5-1	TGCGCCAGCAGCTTCAACCCCGGGACAGGGGGCGGATCTGGGGCCAACGTCCTGACTTTC	CASSFNPGTGGGSGANVLTF
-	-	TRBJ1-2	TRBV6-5	TGTGCCACCCTTCTAGGGACCGGCGCGTTTGGGGAGGGCTACACCTTC	CATLLGTGAFGEGYTF
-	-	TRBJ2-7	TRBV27	TGTGCCAGCCAGAGGACCAGCCTCTCCTACGAGCAGTACTTC	CASQRTSLSYEQYF
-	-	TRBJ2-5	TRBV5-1	TGCGCCAGCAGCTTGGCTCGCCGTGGACGTGAGACCCAGTACTTC	CASSLARRGRETQYF
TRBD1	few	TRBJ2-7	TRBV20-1	TGCAGTGCGCAAGCCGGGACAGGGTTTTACGAGCAGTACTTC	CSAQAGTGFYEQYF
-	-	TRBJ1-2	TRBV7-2	TGTGCCAGCAGCCCTCGACAGTATGGCTACACCTTC	CASSPRQYGYTF
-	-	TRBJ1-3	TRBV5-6	TGTGCCAGCAGCTTGGACGGACCTCTTTTCTCTGGAAACACCATATATTTT	CASSLDGPLFSGNTIYF
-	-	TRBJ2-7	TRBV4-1	TGCGCCAGCAGCCAGACCTCCGTCCGGGGAACACACTCCTACGAGCAGTACTTC	CASSQTSVRGTHSYEQYF
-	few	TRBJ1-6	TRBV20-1	TGCAGTGCTAGGTGGGGGGGGCGTGATTCACCCCTCCACTTT	CSARWGGRDSPLHF
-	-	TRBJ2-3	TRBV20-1	TGCAGTGCTAGACGGGGGCCACGCACAGATACGCAGTATTTT	CSARRGPRTDTQYF
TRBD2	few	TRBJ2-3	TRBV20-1	TGCAGCAAGCGGGGGGAGGGCACAGATACGCAGTATTTT	CSKRGEGTDTQYF
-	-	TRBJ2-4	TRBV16	TGTGCCAGCAGCCAAGGGTCTGGAACCAAAAACATTCAGTACTTC	CASSQGSGTKNIQYF
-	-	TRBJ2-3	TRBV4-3	TGCGCCAGCAGCCAAGAACCGGGCCACACAGATACGCAGTATTTT	CASSQEPGHTDTQYF
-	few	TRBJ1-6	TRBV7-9	TGTGCCAGCAGCTTAGGGCTATATAATTCACCCCTCCACTTT	CASSLGLYNSPLHF
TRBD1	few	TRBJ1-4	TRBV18	TGTGCCAGCTCACCACCGGAGGAACAGGGGGGTGAAAAACTGTTTTTT	CASSPPEEQGGEKLFF
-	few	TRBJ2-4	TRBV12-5	TGTGCTAGTGGTTTCTCAGGGGCAGAAAACATTCAGTACTTC	CASGFSGAENIQYF
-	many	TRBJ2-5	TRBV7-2	TGTGCCAGCAGCTTAGGTCTACCCCGCTTCGGGACCCAGTACTTC	CASSLGLPRFGTQYF
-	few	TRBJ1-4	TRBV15	TGTGCCACCAGCAGAGGTGGAGATAATGAAAAACTGTTTTTT	CATSRGGDNEKLFF
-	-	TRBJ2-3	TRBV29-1	TGCAGCGTTGTTGGGGGGGCCACAGATACGCAGTATTTT	CSVVGGATDTQYF
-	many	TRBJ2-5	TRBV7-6	TGTGCCAGCAGCCCAATCACTAGACAAGAGACCCAGTACTTC	CASSPITRQETQYF
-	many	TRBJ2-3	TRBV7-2	TGTGCCAGCAGCTTAGCTCATAGCACAGATACGCAGTATTTT	CASSLAHSTDTQYF
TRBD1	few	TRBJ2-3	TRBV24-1	TGTGCCACCAGTGACCCAGGGGGCGCGAGCACAGATACGCAGTATTTT	CATSDPGGASTDTQYF
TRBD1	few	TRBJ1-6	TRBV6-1	TGTGCCAGCAGTGAAGGGGACAGGGGTTCACCCCTCCACTTT	CASSEGDRGSPLHF
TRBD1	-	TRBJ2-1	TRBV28	TGTGCCATACAGGGGTCGGGGAATGAGCAGTTCTTC	CAIQGSGNEQFF
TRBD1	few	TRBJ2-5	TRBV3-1	TGTGCCAGCAGCCGCCCAACCGGGACAGGGTCGGAAGGAGAGACCCAGTACTTC	CASSRPTGTGSEGETQYF
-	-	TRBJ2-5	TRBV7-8	TGTGCCAGCAGCTTAGAATTACGGGGGGCGGGAGAGACCCAGTACTTC	CASSLELRGAGETQYF
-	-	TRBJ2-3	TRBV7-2	TGTGCCAGCCGTACTGGGACTGCAGTCACAGATACGCAGTATTTT	CASRTGTAVTDTQYF
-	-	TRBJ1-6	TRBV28	TGTGCCAGCCTTCGACCTTTAGGGAATTCACCCCTCCACTTT	CASLRPLGNSPLHF
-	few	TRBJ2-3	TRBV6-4	TGTGCCAGCAGAGAAGCCGGGGCAGATACGCAGTATTTT	CASREAGADTQYF
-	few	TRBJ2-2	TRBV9	TGTGCCAGCAGCGTAACTCCCGGAGGGGCGAACACCGGGGAGCTGTTTTTT	CASSVTPGGANTGELFF
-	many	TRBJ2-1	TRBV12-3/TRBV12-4	TGTGCCAGCAGTTTACGGGGTGAGCAGTTCTTC	CASSLRGEQFF
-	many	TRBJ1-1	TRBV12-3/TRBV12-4	TGTGCCAGCAGGCTTTCGGGACCGAACACTGAAGCTTTCTTT	CASRLSGPNTEAFF
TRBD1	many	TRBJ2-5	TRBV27	TGTGCCAGCAGTTCGGGACAGGGGTCCGCGGAGACCCAGTACTTC	CASSSGQGSAETQYF
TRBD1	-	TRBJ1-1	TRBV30	TGTGCCTGGGGGAACAAACAGGGGTTAGAAGCTTTCTTT	CAWGNKQGLEAFF
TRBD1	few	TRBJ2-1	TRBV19	TGTGCCAGCTCCGGGACAGTCAAGGTGGGTGAGCAGTTCTTC	CASSGTVKVGEQFF
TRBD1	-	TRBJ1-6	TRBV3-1	TGTGCCAGCAGCCCAGACAGGGGGCCCTCACCCCTCCACTTT	CASSPDRGPSPLHF
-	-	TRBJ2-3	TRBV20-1	TGCAGTGCTAGTAGGGCGGGGGCGAGCACAGATACGCAGTATTTT	CSASRAGASTDTQYF
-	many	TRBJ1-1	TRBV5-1	TGCGCCAGCAAATCCGGGGGCAACACTGAAGCTTTCTTT	CASKSGGNTEAFF
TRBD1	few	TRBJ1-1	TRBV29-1	TGCAGCGGCCACAGGGACAGGGGCACTGAAGCTTTCTTT	CSGHRDRGTEAFF
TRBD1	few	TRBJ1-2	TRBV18	TGTGCCAGCTCGTCAACAGGGGTTCGTGGCTACACCTTC	CASSSTGVRGYTF
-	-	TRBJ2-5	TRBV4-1	TGCGCCAGCAGCCAAGACGGGGGGCTGGCGGGGCAAGAGACCCAGTACTTC	CASSQDGGLAGQETQYF
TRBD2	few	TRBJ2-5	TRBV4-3	TGCGCCAGCAGCCAAGGGGTTCTAGCCGGGGGGAAGACCCAGTACTTC	CASSQGVLAGGKTQYF
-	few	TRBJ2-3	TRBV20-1	TGCAGTGCTAGAGATGCGGGGACGTGGGGTACGCAGTATTTT	CSARDAGTWGTQYF
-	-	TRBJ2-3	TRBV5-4	TGTGCCAGCAGCTTGCAGGGTTTGGGAGATACGCAGTATTTT	CASSLQGLGDTQYF
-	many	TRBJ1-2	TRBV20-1	TGCAGTGCTAGACAACAGGCTAACTATGGCTACACCTTC	CSARQQANYGYTF
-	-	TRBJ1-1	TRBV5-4	TGTGCCAGCAGCCGACAAGACGCGAACACTGAAGCTTTCTTT	CASSRQDANTEAFF
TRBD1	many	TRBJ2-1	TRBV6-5	TGTGCCAGCAGGAGGGACAGGGGCGGGAATGAGCAGTTCTTC	CASRRDRGGNEQFF
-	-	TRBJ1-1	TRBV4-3	TGCGCCAGCAGCCAAGAGTCGGGGAGAATGGTAGCTTTCTTT	CASSQESGRMVAFF
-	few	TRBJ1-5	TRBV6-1	TGTGCCAGCAGTGAGGTGGGGCAAGGTCAGCCCCAGCATTTT	CASSEVGQGQPQHF
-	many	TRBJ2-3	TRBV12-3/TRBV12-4	TGTGCCAGCAGTTTAGAATCCTTTGGAACGCAGTATTTT	CASSLESFGTQYF
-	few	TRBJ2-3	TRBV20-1	TGCAGTGCTAGCGGGGCAGATACGCAGTATTTT	CSASGADTQYF